This T cell receptor (beta chain) was found in a study of human T cells and chemical hapten exposure (dated by TCRdb to the early 2020s). Context from the whole study: For sensitization, 2% DPC in acetone was applied to a roughly 2 cm by roughly 2 cm area of upper inner arm skin. Weekly therapeutic DPC doses were additionally applied to the scalp of patients throughout the roughly 23-week study period. Patch testing was done on the upper back using Finn chambers containing 0.01% DPC, and results were scored after 6 days according to International Contact Dermatitis Research Group standards. The patient cohort, mostly female, included alopecia areata with under or over 50% scalp involvement, alopecia totalis and alopecia universalis. Libraries were pooled for sequencing, and variation in per-sample TCR yields was attributed mainly to small differences in library volumes within the pool. In alopecia patients, the study followed how the peripheral blood TCR repertoire changed in vivo over primary and secondary sensitization to diphenylcyclopropenone (DPC), a hapten. Blood was sampled from patients pre-sensitization (week 0) and at 2, 6 and about 24 weeks after DPC sensitization. About 28 alopecia patients gave blood for TCR sequencing at one to four time points (pre-sensitization, 2, 6 and 24 weeks). Overall study outcomes, separate from this receptor: The number of PT1 expanded TCRs positively correlated with patch test score, significant at thresholds 8, 16 and 32 but not 4. The number of TCRs above 1 in 1000 frequency did not change with DPC sensitization; there was no evidence of global repertoire structure alterations. Expanded TCRs formed significantly more large CDR3 similarity clusters than pre-sensitization or healthy control sets, consistent with antigen-driven responses. After repeated subsampling, the strength of the expansion versus patch-test correlation and the threshold at which it became significant changed. All patients had alopecia, a presumed autoimmune disease, so their immune response might differ from that of healthy individuals.

Receptors were amplified or captured by RACE. TCRdb records NextSeq 500 as the sequencer. During library preparation, unique molecular identifiers were attached to individual cDNA molecules so that TCRs could be counted quantitatively and reproducibly. Both TCR alpha and TCR beta chains were sequenced from each blood RNA sample. The paper's processing steps were these. The median number of TCRs per sample was approximately 98,000, ranging from about 23,224 to 690,600. The Decombinator software suite was used to annotate the V, J and CDR3 of the TCR reads. For PS versus PT1 abundance plots, all samples were subsampled to the same number of TCRs (28,000). TCRs were defined as expanded if absent before sensitization and observed at least eight times at the 2-week time point. TCRdb ran its own pipeline on the public reads, namely fastp trimming at Q25 and MiXCR clone calling, and kept in-frame beta chains. Rows matching on CDR3 protein sequence are summarized as one entry with the most common DNA and genes. The V and J calls here are based on TCRdb, not the publication. The sample has fewer than 500,000 distinct CDR3 sequences on record, roughly 4.8% of them singletons. Over 2% of the sample is held by the ten biggest clonotypes.

The time point label for this specimen denotes: patch test 1, 2 weeks after DPC sensitization. The label giving this sample's treatment or condition can be read as: therapeutic diphenylcyclopropenone sensitization with weekly scalp DPC. At every patch-test visit, the blood draw took place before the patch test was put on. Patients were considered eligible if aged 18 to 70, diagnosed with alopecia and deemed suitable for DPC therapy, and patients were excluded if pregnant. Total RNA was extracted from unfractionated whole blood collected in Tempus Blood RNA tubes. Trimming accounts for 2 bases at V and 8 bases at J, while the number of junction bases matched to no gene is 9. The CDR3 sequence holds 16 residues, the cysteine and phenylalanine included. Of the read, only the CDR3 DNA is kept; its 48 bases are in frame from base 1. Via the germline V gene, CDR1 is KGHDR and CDR2 SFDVKD. This clonotype was detected only a few times. What antigen it recognizes has not been identified. Base qualities are missing; no much larger clone stands one base away.

The V and J genes are TRBV24-1 and TRBJ1-4; 8 nucleotides in the junction match TRBD1. Material: whole blood, obtained in connection with sensitization to the hapten diphenylcyclopropenone (DPC). The sequence was obtained from a woman aged 45-65 years with alopecia areata. Some clones in this sample may be carry-over from other donors' samples. CDR3 loop: CATSDSSFNRGEKLFF. The base sequence is TGTGCCACCAGTGATTCTTCATTCAACAGGGGGGAAAAACTGTTTTTT.